Given below is one TCR beta chain in context. Its antigen is unknown. Measured with immunoSEQ multiplex PCR; TCRdb has only the in-frame clones, and not every one. The data contain 45,000 to 50,000 clones, about half of them singletons. The data originate from a study of cytotoxic CD8 clonotypes in ibrutinib-treated CLL. Overall study: Response samples came after a median 12 months of treatment, range 6 to 36. Study-wide points: The clonality went up when patients responded to ibrutinib and dropped back toward baseline at progression. Private clonotypes, not public ones, expanded at ibrutinib response. Patients had baseline clonality above age-matched healthy donors, and this clonality moved with circulating CD8+ T-cell counts.

The CDR3 runs to 15 residues. With 1 base clipped from V and 7 bases from J, the junction kept 7 bases outside the gene matches. Germline CDR1 is SGHTA and CDR2 is FQGNSA. This clonotype was sampled from a human donor with chronic lymphocytic leukemia. The genes are TRBV7-2 and TRBJ2-3, with TRBD2 matching 8 bases. The sequenced sample was PBMCs, obtained after 12 months of ibrutinib treatment. The CDR3 is CASSLEGLGMHTQYF. The CDR3 nucleotides read TGTGCCAGCAGCTTAGAGGGACTAGGAATGCATACGCAGTATTTT.